This TCR beta chain comes out of a study of cytomegalovirus exposure and HLA in healthy donors. The sample holds one count of this clone. Its antigen is not identified. Looked up from germline, CDR1 is MNHEY and CDR2 is SVGAGI. This CDR3 has 14 amino acids. The V and J ends lost 2 bases and 4 bases, in that order; junction bases with no gene match: 5. Study outcomes and limitations: CMV serostatus was the sole immune exposure data available. In a later analysis, CMV-associated beta chains were mostly HLA-associated, it appeared.

The PCR employed 60 Vbeta primers together with 13 Jbeta primers. Measured with immunoSEQ multiplex PCR; TCRdb has only the in-frame clones, and not every one. The sample gives about 160,000 clones, approximately 80% of which show up once; 3.5% to 5.5% is in the top ten. The clonotype comes from a man aged 35 to 55 in good health and CMV-seronegative. The specimen sequenced was PBMCs. The genes are TRBV6-5 and TRBJ2-7; 7 positions agree with TRBD1. The CDR3 loop reads CASSYDRVGYEQYF. CDR3 DNA sequence: TGTGCCAGCAGTTACGACAGGGTCGGGTACGAGCAGTACTTC.